The rows below give T cell receptor beta chains drawn from one sample of a study of lymphopenia after photon versus proton radiotherapy. This table comes from immunoSEQ multiplex PCR, and its TCRdb copy is limited to in-frame clones, with some not included. The repertoire has approximately 170,000 clones, around 85% of them found once; the top ten carry about 4.4%. The specimen was peripheral blood, collected from a patient treated with photon-based radiotherapy. The receptors here all came from a man over 45 with gastric cancer. CDR3s include the opening cysteine and the closing phenylalanine or tryptophan. D genes are given only for firm matches. Part of the rows lack a size; the others show once, few, many or a class for expanded clones.

CDR3nt,CDR3aa,abundance,v_gene,d_gene,j_gene
TGCAGTATTCACCGGCCTAAAAGTCCCACTGAAGCTTTCTTT,CSIHRPKSPTEAFF,NA,TRBV29-1,NA,TRBJ1-1
TGTGCCAGCATCTCTAAAAGCGGGTTCGGAGAGCAGTACTTC,CASISKSGFGEQYF,NA,TRBV6-6,NA,TRBJ2-7
TGTGCCAGTAAGGCCCAGCAGGGTACGCAGTATTTT,CASKAQQGTQYF,NA,TRBV19,NA,TRBJ2-3
TGTGCCAGCAGTTTTGCAGGGGGCCCCGGGACCCAGTACTTC,CASSFAGGPGTQYF,once,TRBV28,TRBD1,TRBJ2-5
TGTGCCACCAGCACCGACCGGGGGGCAGGTCGAACTGAAGCTTTCTTT,CATSTDRGAGRTEAFF,NA,TRBV15,NA,TRBJ1-1
TGTGCCAGTACCCCATACCCCAGACAGCGTATGAACACTGAAGCTTTCTTT,CASTPYPRQRMNTEAFF,NA,TRBV19,NA,TRBJ1-1
TGTGCCAGCAGCTTAGCGCTAGCGGGAGGAGGCGAGCAGTACTTC,CASSLALAGGGEQYF,NA,TRBV7-8,TRBD2,TRBJ2-7
TGTGCCAGCAGCGTAGAGGAAGGGACAGGGCTCCTGTACGAGCAGTACTTC,CASSVEEGTGLLYEQYF,NA,TRBV9,TRBD1,TRBJ2-7
TGTGCCAGCAGCGGACAGGGCAATCAGCCCCAGCATTTT,CASSGQGNQPQHF,NA,TRBV5-6,TRBD1,TRBJ1-5
TGTGCCAGCAGCTTGTGGGGGGGGCTAGCGGGAGGGCCTCGCACAGATACGCAGTATTTT,CASSLWGGLAGGPRTDTQYF,few,TRBV5-4,TRBD2,TRBJ2-3
TGTGCCAGCAGCCAATTGAGTAGCGGGACCCGACGGCGCACAGATACGCAGTATTTT,CASSQLSSGTRRRTDTQYF,NA,TRBV14,TRBD2,TRBJ2-3
TGTGCCAGCAGTCCATCCGCGAACACTGAAGCTTTCTTT,CASSPSANTEAFF,few,TRBV6-5,NA,TRBJ1-1
TGTGCCAGCAGCTTGGGACCCGCGGGCACTAATGAAAAACTGTTTTTT,CASSLGPAGTNEKLFF,NA,TRBV5-4,NA,TRBJ1-4
TGTGCTAGTGGTTCGGGACTAGCGGGACTCTCCTACGAGCAGTACTTC,CASGSGLAGLSYEQYF,NA,TRBV12-5,TRBD2,TRBJ2-7
TGTGCCATCAGTGGGGAATTGGGACGAGACGAGCAGTACTTC,CAISGELGRDEQYF,NA,TRBV10-3,NA,TRBJ2-7
TGCAGCGTTGAAGCAACCGGGGAGCTGTTTTTT,CSVEATGELFF,NA,TRBV29-1,NA,TRBJ2-2
TGTGCCAGCAGCAGACAGGGGGCAGCTGAAGCTTTCTTT,CASSRQGAAEAFF,NA,TRBV5-4,TRBD1,TRBJ1-1
TGTGCCAGCAATACCTGGACAGAGGGTCCTGAAGCTTTCTTT,CASNTWTEGPEAFF,NA,TRBV27,NA,TRBJ1-1
TGTGCCAGCTCACCTGGGCGGGAACTAAGCACAGATACGCAGTATTTT,CASSPGRELSTDTQYF,NA,TRBV18,NA,TRBJ2-3
TGTGCCTGGAGTGTCCTCCGGGGACAGGGATCTGAAAAACTGTTTTTT,CAWSVLRGQGSEKLFF,NA,TRBV30,TRBD1,TRBJ1-4
TGTGCCAGTAGTAGCCTGGACCTCACGATGGCCTATGGCTACACCTTC,CASSSLDLTMAYGYTF,once,TRBV19,NA,TRBJ1-2
TGTGCCAGCAGCGCCCGACTAGCGGGAGGGTATTACGAGCAGTACTTC,CASSARLAGGYYEQYF,NA,TRBV9,TRBD2,TRBJ2-7
TGCGCCAGCAGCCATAACAGGGGATCGACGAGCTCCTACAATGAGCAGTTCTTC,CASSHNRGSTSSYNEQFF,once,TRBV4-1,TRBD1,TRBJ2-1
TGTGCCAGCAGGGGACTAGCGGGTGGGAATGAGCAGTTCTTC,CASRGLAGGNEQFF,NA,TRBV2,TRBD2,TRBJ2-1
TGTGCCAGCAGCCAAGAGCCGGAGAAGGGCATCGATGAGCAGTTCTTC,CASSQEPEKGIDEQFF,NA,TRBV4-2,NA,TRBJ2-1
TGTGCCAGCAGTTACGGGGGACAGCCCTATGGCTACACCTTC,CASSYGGQPYGYTF,NA,TRBV6-5,TRBD1,TRBJ1-2
TGTGCCAGTAGTATTGGACAGGCTCGAACTGAAGCTTTCTTT,CASSIGQARTEAFF,NA,TRBV19,TRBD1,TRBJ1-1
TGTGCCAGCAGCCTGGGACGGATGAACACTGAAGCTTTCTTT,CASSLGRMNTEAFF,NA,TRBV7-8,NA,TRBJ1-1
TGTGCCAGCAGCCCTCCTAGGGCAGATACGCAGTATTTT,CASSPPRADTQYF,NA,TRBV5-4,NA,TRBJ2-3